Below, 20 T cell receptor beta chains from the same sample are listed, as sequenced in a study of T cell changes during pregnancy in multiple sclerosis. Clones were sequenced by immunoSEQ multiplex PCR, and TCRdb holds only the in-frame ones, with some missing. The sample shows about 28,000 clones, around 90% of them seen only once. This specimen was peripheral blood, taken in the first trimester of pregnancy. The receptors originated from a female donor in good health, enrolled as a control in a pregnancy study.

The V gene is TRBV6-6, the J gene TRBJ2-7; D remains ambiguous. The CDR3 covers 16 residues. The germline V gene encodes CDR1 MNHNY and CDR2 SVGAGI (reference sequence). The V end was cut by 5 bases, the J end by 4 bases, with 21 bases between. CDR3 in DNA: TGTGCCAGCAGTCCTTTAGACCGCCCGCTAGGATACGAGCAGTACTTC. Its protein product is CASSPLDRPLGYEQYF.

The V gene is TRBV11-3, the J gene TRBJ1-1, with D uncertain. The germline CDR1 and CDR2 sequences are SGHNT and YENEEA. CDR3 length: 14 residues. The ends were cut back, 8 bases at V and 3 bases at J, with 16 bases in the middle. CDR3 sequence (DNA): TGTGCCAGCGCCGGGGAAGTAGTTGACACTGAAGCTTTCTTT. It yields the protein CASAGEVVDTEAFF.

V and J are TRBV7-9 and TRBJ1-4; perhaps TRBD1 as D (6 bases). Per the germline V gene, CDR1 is SEHNR and CDR2 is FQNEAQ (reference sequence). V was pared by 0 bases and J by 5 bases, with 7 bases between. The CDR3 runs 14 residues. DNA for the CDR3: TGTGCCAGCAGCTTAGCCGGGACAAATGAAAAACTGTTTTTT. Translating gives CASSLAGTNEKLFF.

The V and J genes are TRBV5-6 and TRBJ2-1, with 9 bases fitting TRBD2. The V gene's germline CDR1 is SGHDT and CDR2 YYEEEE. With V trimmed by 5 bases and J by 0 bases, 12 bases remained unmatched. The CDR3 covers 18 residues. Here the CDR3 reads CASRSGTSRFSSYNEQFF. In DNA form, the CDR3 reads TGTGCCAGCAGATCCGGGACTAGCAGGTTTAGCTCCTACAATGAGCAGTTCTTC.

This sequence joins TRBV11-3 and TRBJ1-6; perhaps TRBD1 as D (5 bases). This CDR3 is 13 amino acids long. Looked up from germline, CDR1 is SGHNT and CDR2 is YENEEA. V lost 3 bases to trimming and J lost 9 bases, with 9 bases between them. The CDR3 coding sequence is TGTGCCAGCAGCTTGGGGCAGGCTTCACCCCTCCACTTT. It is translated as CASSLGQASPLHF.

This CDR3 is CSVEPIGSGSTEAFF. The CDR3 DNA reads as TGCAGCGTTGAACCAATCGGGAGCGGGAGCACTGAAGCTTTCTTT. The V call is TRBV29-1, the J call TRBJ1-1, with D hard to call. Per the germline V gene, CDR1 is SQVTM and CDR2 is ANQGSEA. The CDR3 extends over 15 amino acids. Trimming stripped 2 bases from V and 4 bases from J, with 17 bases between.

The rearrangement uses TRBV6-6 and TRBJ1-1; a possible D gene is TRBD1 (5 bases). Trimming removed 1 base from V and 5 bases from J, with 11 bases in between. Germline assignment: CDR1 MNHNY and CDR2 SVGAGI (reference sequence). This CDR3 contains 14 residues. CDR3 protein: CASSYLPRGTEAFF. Here the CDR3 DNA reads TGTGCCAGCAGTTACTTACCTCGGGGGACTGAAGCTTTCTTT.

CDR3 amino acids: CASSGTGTANEKLFF. As DNA, the CDR3 is TGTGCCAGCAGCGGAACCGGGACAGCTAATGAAAAACTGTTTTTT. This sequence joins TRBV5-6 and TRBJ1-4, with 7 bases that match TRBD1. The CDR3 spans 15 residues. The ends lost 4 bases at V and 3 bases at J; junction bases unmatched: 6. Germline V gene sequence: CDR1 SGHDT, CDR2 YYEEEE.

The chain joins TRBV25-1 to TRBJ1-2; possibly TRBD1 for D (5 bases). This CDR3 has 13 residues. The ends were cut back, 2 bases at V and 4 bases at J, with 8 bases in the middle. CDR1 and CDR2 (germline): MGHDK, SYGVNS. CDR3 sequence: CASSERQGYGYTF. The DNA for the CDR3 is TGTGCCAGCAGTGAACGTCAGGGCTATGGCTACACCTTC.

This clone was detected once. The chain combines TRBV29-1 with TRBJ1-5; D not certain. The CDR3 sequence is 13 residues long. V was cut by 4 bases and J by 0 bases, with 7 bases left in between. Germline V gene sequence: CDR1 SQVTM, CDR2 ANQGSEA. The CDR3 protein is CSVVGDSNQPQHF. In DNA form, the CDR3 reads TGCAGCGTTGTCGGGGATAGCAATCAGCCCCAGCATTTT.

The V gene is TRBV4-1, the J gene TRBJ2-1; TRBD2 might be the D (5 bases). The V end was cut by 0 bases, the J end by 0 bases, with 12 bases between. The CDR3 runs to 17 residues. From germline, CDR1 is MGHRA and CDR2 YSYEKL. The CDR3 nucleotides read TGCGCCAGCAGCCAAGACGGCAGCGGCCTCTCCTACAATGAGCAGTTCTTC. Amino acids: CASSQDGSGLSYNEQFF.

This clone was counted a few times. This sequence joins TRBV10-3 and TRBJ2-5, with 15 positions matching TRBD2. The CDR3 runs 15 residues. Germline assignment: CDR1 ENHRY and CDR2 SYGVKD. Trimming removed 11 bases from V and 5 bases from J; junction bases left unmatched: 9. CDR3 region: CAVGLAGGPSETQYF. DNA for the CDR3: TGTGCCGTCGGACTAGCGGGGGGGCCCAGCGAGACCCAGTACTTC.

The rearrangement links TRBV6-5 to TRBJ2-3, with 11 bases lining up with TRBD2. CDR1 MNHEY and CDR2 SVGAGI come from the germline V gene. V trimming: 6 bases; J trimming: 7 bases; junction bases outside the gene matches: 9. CDR3 length equals 15 residues. The CDR3 coding sequence is TGTGCCAGCAGCGTGGGACTAGCGGTAGCCCATACGCAGTATTTT. Encoded protein: CASSVGLAVAHTQYF.

V is TRBV10-3 and J is TRBJ2-7, with 9 bases identical to TRBD2. V lost 8 bases, J lost 2 bases, and 7 bases stayed unmatched. The CDR3 is made up of 14 amino acids. The germline V gene encodes CDR1 ENHRY and CDR2 SYGVKD. The CDR3 nucleotides are TGTGCCATCCTACCAGCGGGAGGAGCCTACGAGCAGTACTTC. This gives the protein CAILPAGGAYEQYF.

V and J are TRBV11-3 and TRBJ1-1, with D perhaps matching TRBD1 (6 bases). The CDR3 is 14 residues long. Trimming removed 3 bases at V and 2 bases at J, with 10 bases between. The germline gives CDR1 SGHNT, CDR2 YENEEA. The CDR3 DNA reads as TGTGCCAGCAGCTTTGGACAGATCAACACTGAAGCTTTCTTT. As protein: CASSFGQINTEAFF.

This chain uses TRBV18 with TRBJ2-2, with D perhaps TRBD2 (6 bases). This CDR3 comprises 14 residues. Germline CDR1 KGHSH, CDR2 LQKENI. The germline V and J ends were trimmed by 11 bases and 0 bases, with 13 bases remaining between them. The CDR3 DNA reads as TGTGCCTCCGGCGGGGTCGCGAACACCGGGGAGCTGTTTTTT. It encodes CASGGVANTGELFF.

The V call is TRBV11-2, the J call TRBJ2-1, with TRBD2 identical over 7 bases. The junction had 4 bases not matched to a gene; V was cut back by 3 bases and J by 8 bases. CDR3 length: 13 residues. Germline lookup yields CDR1 SGHAT and CDR2 FQNNGV. CDR3 residues: CASSLSGGHEQFF. The CDR3 region has the DNA TGTGCCAGCAGCTTGTCGGGAGGCCATGAGCAGTTCTTC.

The count of this clone is one. The chain carries TRBV18 and TRBJ1-3; possible D gene TRBD1, 6 bases. V was trimmed by 3 bases and J by 2 bases, leaving 14 bases between them. CDR3 length: 16 amino acids. Germline CDR1 is KGHSH and CDR2 is LQKENI. The CDR3 is CASSPKQGSPGNTIYF. The DNA for the CDR3 is TGTGCCAGCTCACCCAAACAGGGATCTCCTGGAAACACCATATATTTT.

This clone was counted a few times. This sequence joins TRBV10-3 and TRBJ2-3; TRBD2 matches 10 bases. This CDR3 is built from 15 residues. V shed 6 bases, J shed 3 bases, and the junction held 6 bases outside the gene matches. Germline values: CDR1 ENHRY, CDR2 SYGVKD. For the CDR3, the DNA is TGTGCCATCAGAGCCGGGACTAGCGAAACAGATACGCAGTATTTT. Protein product: CAIRAGTSETDTQYF.

The V call is TRBV6-5, the J call TRBJ2-7; 7 bases agree with TRBD2. The ends lost 6 bases at V and 3 bases at J; junction bases unmatched: 8. The CDR3 has 14 residues. Germline CDR1 and CDR2: MNHEY and SVGAGI. In DNA form, the CDR3 reads TGTGCCAGCAGAGAGGCTAGCGGAGACTACGAGCAGTACTTC. Its protein product is CASREASGDYEQYF.